This TCR beta chain is drawn from a study of T cell responses to AZD1222 COVID-19 vaccine. Background on the study: Both about-4-week and about-12-week second-dose recipients were combined.

The study, taken as a whole, reports: Clonal diversity may have been underestimated, and the donors were mostly white British, with more females than males. The study found Spike-specific TCR breadth and depth rose after two AZD1222 doses.

TCRdb's table, derived via immunoSEQ multiplex PCR, lists solely in-frame clones and lacks some. In the table there are approximately 92,000 clones, approximately 90% of which are singletons. About this clone itself: The antigen is not known.

J lost 5 bases, V lost 5 bases, and 7 bases had no gene match. This CDR3 has 15 residues. Germline CDR1 reads MNHEY; CDR2 reads SVGAGI. The specimen was peripheral blood, collected on day 0 of AZD1222 vaccination. This TCR was sampled from an adult in good health. The rearrangement uses TRBV6-5 and TRBJ1-4, with TRBD1 matching over 8 bases. The CDR3 DNA sequence: TGTGCCAGCAGTCCCCCGGGACAGGAAAATGAAAAACTGTTTTTT. Its protein is CASSPPGQENEKLFF.